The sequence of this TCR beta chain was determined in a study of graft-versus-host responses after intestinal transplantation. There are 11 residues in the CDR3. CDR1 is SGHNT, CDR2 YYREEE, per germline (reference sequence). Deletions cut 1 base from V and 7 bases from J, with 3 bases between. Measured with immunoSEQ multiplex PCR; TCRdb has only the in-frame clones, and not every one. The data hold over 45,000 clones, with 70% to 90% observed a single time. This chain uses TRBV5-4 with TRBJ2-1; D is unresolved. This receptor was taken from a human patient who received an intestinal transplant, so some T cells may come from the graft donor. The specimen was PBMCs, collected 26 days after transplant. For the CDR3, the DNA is TGTGCCAGCAGCTTGCGGAATGAGCAGTTCTTC. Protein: CASSLRNEQFF.